This entry features one T cell receptor (beta chain) sequence. Its target is unknown. The sample originates from a study of beta chain features in type 1 diabetes. The study, taken as a whole, reports: Any role of HLA type in TCRB rearrangement remained unresolved here. All four CD4+ subsets from Type 1 diabetes patients carried moderately but significantly shorter TCRB CDR3s. Relative to healthy donors, patients appeared to have naive, central memory and Treg TCRB repertoires that were more similar.

TCRB transcripts that were expressed got sequenced, as all of the isolated RNA had been reverse transcribed. Assay used: immunoSEQ multiplex PCR; TCRdb lists only in-frame clones, some missing. The table records over 200,000 clones, about 11% of them present only once. This clonotype was sampled from a man aged 25-45 years with type 1 diabetes. The sample comprised naive CD4+ T cells from blood.

The CDR3 coding sequence is TGTGCCAGCAGCCAACCTCCGGCAGACAGATTGGTTTATTTT. It specifies CASSQPPADRLVYF. The V and J genes are TRBV4-2 and TRBJ2-3, with D tentatively TRBD1 (5 bases). V dropped 2 bases and J dropped 15 bases, with 21 bases sitting between them. The CDR3 runs to 14 residues. Looked up from germline, CDR1 is LGHNA and CDR2 is YNFKEQ.